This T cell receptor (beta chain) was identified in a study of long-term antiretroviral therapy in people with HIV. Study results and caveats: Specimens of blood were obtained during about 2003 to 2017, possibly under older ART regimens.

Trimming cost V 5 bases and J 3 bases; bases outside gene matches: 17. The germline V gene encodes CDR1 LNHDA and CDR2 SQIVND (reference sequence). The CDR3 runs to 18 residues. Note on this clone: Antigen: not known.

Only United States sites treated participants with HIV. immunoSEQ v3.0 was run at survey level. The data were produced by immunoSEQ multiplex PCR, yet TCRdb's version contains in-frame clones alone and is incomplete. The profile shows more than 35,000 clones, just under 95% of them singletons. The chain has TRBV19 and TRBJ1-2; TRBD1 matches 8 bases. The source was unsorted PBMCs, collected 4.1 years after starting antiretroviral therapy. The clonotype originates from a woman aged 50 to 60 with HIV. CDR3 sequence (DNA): TGTGCCAGTAGTGGAATCGACAGGGGAAGCGGGTTTGACTATGGCTACACCTTC. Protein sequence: CASSGIDRGSGFDYGYTF.